The rows below give T cell receptor beta chains drawn from one sample of a study of blood T cell repertoires in COVID-19. The table came from immunoSEQ multiplex PCR; TCRdb's copy has only in-frame clones and leaves some out. The repertoire holds about 140,000 clones, with roughly 82% as singletons. Sequenced: peripheral blood. The receptors here all came from a man between 60 and 75 years old with active or convalescent COVID-19. Each CDR3 is given with its conserved first and last residue. The D gene is left open where the match is weak. The listing skips clone size in some rows; elsewhere it reads once, few, many or a size class.

CASSYPRTVSTQYF	TGTGCCAGCAGTTACCCACGGACTGTTTCGACGCAGTATTTT	NA	TRBJ2-3	TRBV6-6	NA
CATSDQDRNYGYTF	TGTGCCACCAGTGACCAGGACAGGAACTATGGCTACACCTTC	TRBD1	TRBJ1-2	TRBV24-1	few
CASSPRFDRAEKLFF	TGTGCCAGCAGTCCACGCTTTGACAGGGCCGAAAAACTGTTTTTT	TRBD1	TRBJ1-4	TRBV27	NA
CASVGDLNTGELFF	TGTGCCAGCGTAGGGGACTTGAACACCGGGGAGCTGTTTTTT	NA	TRBJ2-2	TRBV3-1/TRBV3-2	NA
CATSRDLLYGYTF	TGTGCCACCAGCAGAGATCTCCTATATGGCTACACCTTC	NA	TRBJ1-2	TRBV15	once
CASSPEDRRLSYGYTF	TGTGCCAGCAGCCCAGAGGACAGGCGGCTTAGCTATGGCTACACCTTC	TRBD1	TRBJ1-2	TRBV14	NA
CASSSGTGIGAFF	TGTGCCAGCAGCTCCGGGACAGGGATCGGAGCTTTCTTT	TRBD1	TRBJ1-1	TRBV12-3/TRBV12-4	NA
CASSPHRGLRTQPQHF	TGTGCCAGCAGCCCCCATAGGGGCTTAAGGACTCAGCCCCAGCATTTT	NA	TRBJ1-5	TRBV5-8	NA
CATRDRVEAFF	TGTGCCACCAGGGACAGAGTTGAAGCTTTCTTT	NA	TRBJ1-1	TRBV24-1	NA
CASSPPRGRLYNSPLHF	TGTGCCAGCTCACCACCCAGGGGGCGCCTCTATAATTCACCCCTCCACTTT	TRBD1	TRBJ1-6	TRBV18	NA
CASSWTGQSSGNTIYF	TGCGCCAGCAGTTGGACAGGCCAAAGCTCTGGAAACACCATATATTTT	TRBD1	TRBJ1-3	TRBV5-1	NA
CASSQDGETFGNTIYF	TGTGCCAGCAGCCAAGATGGCGAGACTTTTGGAAACACCATATATTTT	NA	TRBJ1-3	TRBV3-1/TRBV3-2	NA
CASSGVRQLNTEAFF	TGTGCCAGCAGCGGAGTAAGACAGTTGAACACTGAAGCTTTCTTT	NA	TRBJ1-1	TRBV13	once
CASSDGGYGYTF	TGCGCCAGCAGTGACGGGGGCTATGGCTACACCTTC	NA	TRBJ1-2	TRBV10-1	few
CASSLEAGGLNIQYF	TGTGCCAGCAGCTTAGAGGCAGGGGGCTTAAACATTCAGTACTTC	TRBD1	TRBJ2-4	TRBV7-2	NA